This TCR beta chain comes out of a study of naive and memory T cell subsets. Study-level findings and limits: TCR transcript changes with activation or differentiation may affect this RNA method.

An oligonucleotide containing a UMI was ligated to the 3' end of TCR cDNA. The V gene's germline CDR1 is SQVTM and CDR2 ANQGSEA. This CDR3 has 14 amino acids. V gave up 7 bases and J gave up 0 bases, with 13 bases separating them. Amplification of ligated cDNA took four PCR rounds with SP2 and nested alpha and beta constant primers. For blood and skin samples, reverse transcription used TCR alpha and beta constant primers. TCRdb recomputed calls from the 5' RACE reads with MiXCR, one row per CDR3 protein. The table lists tens of thousands of distinct CDR3 sequences, approximately 8.5% of them singletons, with 19% in the top ten. This clonotype has only a few counts. The antigen is unknown.

This TCR was sampled from a female donor in good health. The V gene is TRBV29-1, the J gene TRBJ2-1, with D possibly being TRBD1 (6 bases). This CDR3 is CSALGAYSYNEQFF. CDR3 DNA sequence: TGCAGCGCCCTGGGGGCCTACTCCTACAATGAGCAGTTCTTC.